These 21 T cell receptor beta chains came from one sample sequenced in a study of cytomegalovirus exposure and HLA in healthy donors. The PCR contained 60 Vbeta and 13 Jbeta primers. TCRdb keeps only in-frame clones here, not all; method: immunoSEQ multiplex PCR. Among 100,000 to 120,000 clones listed, about 80% were seen once. The specimen was PBMCs. Source of these receptors: a woman aged 55-69 years in good health and CMV-seropositive.

This clone showed up just once. V usage is TRBV15 and J usage is TRBJ2-3; tentative D call: TRBD2 (5 bases). V was shortened by 1 base and J by 3 bases, with 11 bases between the two germline ends. The germline CDR1 and CDR2 sequences are LNHNV and YYDKDF (reference sequence). This CDR3 has 15 amino acids. The CDR3 reads CATSRGPPGTDTQYF. The CDR3 bases are TGTGCCACCAGCAGAGGACCACCGGGGACAGATACGCAGTATTTT.

The V call is TRBV29-1, the J call TRBJ2-1; TRBD1 matches at 7 bases. V shed 4 bases, J shed 0 bases, and the junction held 3 bases outside the gene matches. There are 14 residues in the CDR3. The germline V gene has CDR1 SQVTM and CDR2 ANQGSEA. The CDR3 coding sequence is TGCAGCGTTGTTAACAGGGGCTCCTACAATGAGCAGTTCTTC. It translates to CSVVNRGSYNEQFF.

V gene TRBV10-3 combines with J gene TRBJ1-6; D gene uncertain. Germline CDR1 and CDR2: ENHRY and SYGVKD. Trimming took 0 bases from V and 10 from J, leaving 13 bases between them. The CDR3 consists of 15 residues. The CDR3 DNA sequence: TGTGCCATCAGTGAGTCGGCAGGAACCGGATCACCCCTCCACTTT. This encodes CAISESAGTGSPLHF.

V usage is TRBV28 and J usage is TRBJ1-2; D is undetermined. V dropped 3 bases and J dropped 4 bases, with 9 bases sitting between them. CDR1 MDHEN and CDR2 SYDVKM come from the germline V gene. This CDR3 spans 13 amino acids. This CDR3 is CASSFDRGYGYTF. The CDR3 nucleotides are TGTGCCAGCAGTTTTGATCGCGGCTATGGCTACACCTTC.

There are a few counts of this clone. This chain links TRBV5-1 with TRBJ2-1; TRBD2 matches 15 bases. The CDR3 has 16 residues. Germline CDR1 reads SGHRS; CDR2 reads YFSETQ. V trimming: 4 bases; J trimming: 7 bases; junction bases outside the gene matches: 6. This CDR3 is CASSPGLAGGGNEQFF. The CDR3 DNA sequence: TGCGCCAGCAGCCCGGGACTAGCGGGAGGAGGGAATGAGCAGTTCTTC.

This rearrangement joins TRBV18 to TRBJ2-6, with a possible D match to TRBD2 (6 bases). Germline values: CDR1 KGHSH, CDR2 LQKENI. Trimming took off 0 bases at V and 2 bases at J, with 17 bases between the two ends. The CDR3 runs to 19 residues. The CDR3 protein is CASSPPQRLVSAGANVLTF. The CDR3 region has the DNA TGTGCCAGCTCACCACCTCAGAGACTAGTTAGTGCTGGGGCCAACGTCCTGACTTTC.

This clone was picked up one time. The chain couples TRBV5-1 to TRBJ2-2; a weak D match, TRBD1 (5 bases). The V and J ends lost 0 bases and 4 bases respectively, with 10 bases between them. The germline V gene has CDR1 SGHRS and CDR2 YFSETQ. CDR3 size: 15 residues. CDR3 amino acids: CASSLAGKRTGELFF. CDR3 DNA: TGCGCCAGCAGCTTGGCAGGGAAGCGCACCGGGGAGCTGTTTTTT. Full variable domain (remainder filled in from reference TRBV5-1 and TRBJ2-2): KAGVTQTPRYLIKTRGQQVTLSCSPISGHRSVSWYQQTPGQGLQFLFEYFSETQRNKGNFPGRFSGRQFSNSRSEMNVSTLELGDSALYLCASSLAGKRTGELFFGEGSRLTVL.

The chain combines TRBV9 with TRBJ1-2; D unresolved. The V gene lost 0 bases and the J gene lost 4 bases, with 4 bases spanning the gap. The CDR3 sequence is 12 residues long. In germline, CDR1 is SGDLS, CDR2 YYNGEE. The DNA for the CDR3 is TGTGCCAGCAGCGTAGTCAGCTATGGCTACACCTTC. It codes for CASSVVSYGYTF.

This chain links TRBV10-3 with TRBJ2-7; D gene uncertain. The CDR3 extends over 12 amino acids. CDR1 is ENHRY, CDR2 SYGVKD, per germline. Trimming shortened V by 3 bases and J by 4 bases, and 7 bases separated the two germline ends. DNA of the CDR3: TGTGCCATCAGTGACCCCAGATACGAGCAGTACTTC. The encoded protein is CAISDPRYEQYF.

The V and J genes are TRBV28 and TRBJ2-7, with a possible D match to TRBD1 (6 bases). The CDR3 runs 15 residues. CDR1 and CDR2 (germline): MDHEN, SYDVKM. V was trimmed by 7 bases and J by 3 bases, leaving 19 bases between them. The CDR3 here is CASTSMESGDYEQYF. CDR3 DNA sequence: TGTGCCAGCACCTCAATGGAGTCAGGGGACTACGAGCAGTACTTC.

V is TRBV9 and J is TRBJ2-5; 8 nucleotides match TRBD1. The end of the DNA fits TRBJ2-7 better, so the J call may be wrong. Germline values: CDR1 SGDLS, CDR2 YYNGEE. There are 14 residues in the CDR3. The CDR3 DNA is TGTGCCAGCAGCGCTCAGGGGGCTACCTACGAGCAGTACTTC. It translates to CASSAQGATYEQYF.

CDR3 DNA: TGTGCCAGTAGCTTGGGACAGGGGAACTATGGCTACACCTTC. It encodes CASSLGQGNYGYTF. This chain joins TRBV19 and TRBJ1-2, with 10 bases aligning to TRBD1. The germline gives CDR1 LNHDA, CDR2 SQIVND (reference sequence). V was pared by 6 bases and J by 2 bases, with 3 bases of the junction left unmatched. The length of the CDR3 is 14 residues.

The V gene is TRBV7-9, the J gene TRBJ2-5; D remains unclear. The CDR3 totals 14 residues. Between the trimmed V and J ends, which lost 2 bases and 1 base, there was a span of 8 bases. CDR1 and CDR2 (germline): SEHNR, FQNEAQ (reference sequence). The DNA for the CDR3 is TGTGCCAGCAGCTTATCTCTCCCCCAAGAGACCCAGTACTTC. It yields the protein CASSLSLPQETQYF. The full variable domain, its missing parts supplied by reference TRBV7-9 and TRBJ2-5, is DTGVSQNPRHKITKRGQNVTFRCDPISEHNRLYWYRQTLGQGPEFLTYFQNEAQLEKSRLLSDRFSAERPKGSFSTLEIQRTEQGDSAMYLCASSLSLPQETQYFGPGTRLLVL.

The chain carries TRBV6-4 and TRBJ2-1, with TRBD2 matching over 16 bases. This CDR3 is built from 16 residues. V lost 0 bases to trimming and J lost 11 bases; unmatched junction nucleotides: 4. CDR1 is MRHNA and CDR2 is SNTAGT in the germline V gene. This chain's CDR3 is CASSDSGTSGRGKQFF. Here the CDR3 DNA reads TGTGCCAGCAGTGACTCCGGGACTAGCGGGAGGGGAAAGCAGTTCTTC.

The V and J genes are TRBV19 and TRBJ2-7; 10 bases match TRBD1. Looked up from germline, CDR1 is LNHDA and CDR2 is SQIVND (reference sequence). V shed 10 bases and J 2 bases; nucleotides not matched to a gene: 5. The CDR3 runs to 13 residues. CDR3 protein: CATSDRGTYEQYF. CDR3 bases: TGTGCCACCTCGGACAGGGGGACCTACGAGCAGTACTTC.

The CDR3 is CASSWDIGRSLLPNTEAFF. Written as DNA, the CDR3 is TGTGCCAGCAGCTGGGACATAGGGCGCTCACTATTACCGAACACTGAAGCTTTCTTT. The chain has TRBV7-9 and TRBJ1-1; a possible D gene is TRBD1 (6 bases). The germline V and J ends were trimmed by 4 bases and 1 base, with 25 bases remaining between them. The CDR3 has 19 residues. Germline V CDR1 and CDR2: SEHNR, FQNEAQ (reference sequence).

This clone was seen a few times. V is TRBV6-1 and J is TRBJ1-2; D is ambiguous. CDR3 length: 15 amino acids. V lost 2 bases and J lost 0, with 10 bases in between. Per germline, CDR1 MNHNS and CDR2 SASEGT. The CDR3 sequence is CASSEFPVANYGYTF. Here the CDR3 DNA reads TGTGCCAGCAGTGAATTCCCAGTCGCTAACTATGGCTACACCTTC.

This clone came up once. This chain uses TRBV5-4 with TRBJ2-7; TRBD1 matches at 8 bases. The V segment lost 4 bases and the J segment 1 base; nucleotides outside the gene matches: 7. Germline CDR1 SGHNT, CDR2 YYREEE (reference sequence). CDR3 length: 15 amino acids. The CDR3 region has the DNA TGTGCCAGCAGCCGGACAGGGCGTAGTTCCTACGAGCAGTACTTC. Its protein product is CASSRTGRSSYEQYF. Full variable domain (remainder filled in from reference TRBV5-4 and TRBJ2-7): ETGVTQSPTHLIKTRGQQVTLRCSSQSGHNTVSWYQQALGQGPQFIFQYYREEENGRGNFPPRFSGLQFPNYSSELNVNALELDDSALYLCASSRTGRSSYEQYFGPGTRLTVT.

The V and J genes are TRBV4-1 and TRBJ2-7; TRBD1 is a possible D gene (6 bases). CDR1 MGHRA and CDR2 YSYEKL come from the germline V gene. The CDR3 sequence is 15 residues long. Between the trimmed V and J ends, which lost 1 base and 1 base, there was a span of 11 bases. CDR3 coding DNA: TGCGCCAGCAGCCAAGCTTGGACAGAATCCTACGAGCAGTACTTC. It codes for CASSQAWTESYEQYF.

The V gene is TRBV28, the J gene TRBJ2-7; possible D gene TRBD1, 6 bases. Trimming pared 8 bases from V and 5 bases from J, leaving 16 bases between. In germline, CDR1 is MDHEN, CDR2 SYDVKM. This CDR3 has 13 residues. This CDR3 is CASWDTFSDEQYF. The CDR3 DNA follows: TGTGCCAGCTGGGACACTTTCTCGGACGAGCAGTACTTC.

The chain has TRBV28 and TRBJ1-1; D not certain. Looked up from germline, CDR1 is MDHEN and CDR2 is SYDVKM. CDR3 size: 14 residues. Trimming shortened V by 2 bases and J by 2 bases, and 9 bases separated the two germline ends. For the CDR3, the DNA is TGTGCCAGCAGTTTAAATGCAGGAAACACTGAAGCTTTCTTT. It specifies CASSLNAGNTEAFF.